This entry lists 32 T cell receptor beta chains sequenced from one sample in a study of CD8+ T cells in alopecia areata. Once RNA had been extracted, it was reverse transcribed into cDNA to act as the sequencing template. Assay: immunoSEQ multiplex PCR; the TCRdb copy retains only in-frame clones and omits some. The profile shows almost 250,000 clones, 67% of them singletons. This material consisted of CD4+ T cells sorted from blood, taken at week 0. The receptors originated from a human donor with alopecia areata.

In the case of this clone: Other DNA sequences within the sample encode an identical CDR3. The chain couples TRBV5-1 to TRBJ2-7; D might be TRBD1 (5 bases). Germline-derived CDR1 and CDR2 are SGHRS and YFSETQ. Trimming pared 2 bases from V and 2 bases from J, leaving 8 bases between. The CDR3 contains 13 residues. The CDR3 loop reads CASSFGQTYEQYF. The DNA for the CDR3 is TGCGCCAGCAGCTTCGGACAAACCTACGAGCAGTACTTC.

The gene calls are TRBV30 and TRBJ1-4; D uncertain. This CDR3 has 13 residues. Germline values: CDR1 GTSNPN, CDR2 SVGIG (reference sequence). Trimming removed 4 bases from V and 3 bases from J, with 9 bases in between. Written as DNA, the CDR3 is TGTGCCTGGAAGAGCTTTTCTAATGAAAAACTGTTTTTT. Amino acids: CAWKSFSNEKLFF.

This clone was picked up a small number of times. The chain joins TRBV30 to TRBJ2-4; TRBD1 matches 8 bases. Unmatched junction bases numbered 8, after V lost 0 bases and J lost 7 bases. CDR3 length equals 15 residues. Looked up from germline, CDR1 is GTSNPN and CDR2 is SVGIG (reference sequence). CDR3 coding DNA: TGTGCCTGGAGTGTAGGTCAGGGGGCAGGGAACATTCAGTACTTC. Translation: CAWSVGQGAGNIQYF.

The chain uses TRBV30 and TRBJ2-3; 12 bases line up with TRBD1. Germline V lookup: CDR1 GTSNPN, CDR2 SVGIG (reference sequence). Trimming took 6 bases from V and 6 from J; bases not matched to a gene: 10. The CDR3 runs to 15 residues. CDR3 amino acids: CACSGTGGAWDTQYF. CDR3 bases: TGTGCCTGTTCCGGGACAGGGGGCGCTTGGGATACGCAGTATTTT.

The chain combines TRBV15 with TRBJ2-3; D is unclear. V was shortened by 0 bases and J by 5 bases, with 6 bases between the two germline ends. The CDR3 is made up of 13 amino acids. CDR1 is LNHNV and CDR2 is YYDKDF in the germline V gene (reference sequence). The CDR3: CATSRDLGDTQYF. Written as DNA, the CDR3 is TGTGCCACCAGCAGAGATCTGGGAGATACGCAGTATTTT. The entire variable domain, with the rest obtained from reference TRBV15 and TRBJ2-3, is as follows: DAMVIQNPRYQVTQFGKPVTLSCSQTLNHNVMYWYQQKSSQAPKLLFHYYDKDFNNEADTPDNFQSRRPNTSFCFLDIRSPGLGDTAMYLCATSRDLGDTQYFGPGTRLTVL.

The chain couples TRBV25-1 to TRBJ1-2; D not certain. V shed 4 bases and J shed 8 bases, with 11 bases lying between them. Per the germline V gene, CDR1 is MGHDK and CDR2 is SYGVNS. The CDR3 sequence is 12 residues long. DNA for the CDR3: TGTGCCAGCAGTGTTGTCGAGAGGGGCTACACCTTC. It encodes CASSVVERGYTF.

This clone was seen a single time. The CDR3 sequence: CASSKDGNTEAFF. Here the CDR3 DNA reads TGCGCCAGCAGCAAGGATGGAAACACTGAAGCTTTCTTT. The chain has TRBV5-1 and TRBJ1-1; the D is unclear. The germline V gene has CDR1 SGHRS and CDR2 YFSETQ. The CDR3 is 13 amino acids. Deletions cut 4 bases from V and 2 bases from J, with 9 bases between.

The count of this clone is one. One junction end does not reproduce the germline sequence, and a read error may be involved. The chain employs TRBV5-1 and TRBJ2-2, with D hard to call. This CDR3 region has 13 residues. Germline-derived CDR1 and CDR2 are SGHRS and YFSETQ. CDR3 region: CASAQANTGELFF. DNA of the CDR3: TGCGCCAGCGCCCAGGCGAATACCGGGGAGCTGTTTTTT.

This chain uses TRBV5-1 with TRBJ2-5, with 10 nucleotides matching TRBD1. The CDR3 totals 16 residues. Germline values: CDR1 SGHRS, CDR2 YFSETQ. Trimming removed 4 bases from V and 3 bases from J; junction bases left unmatched: 9. The CDR3 DNA is TGCGCCAGCAGCAACACCGGGACAGGGGTAAAAGAGACCCAGTACTTC. Its protein is CASSNTGTGVKETQYF.

V is TRBV19 and J is TRBJ2-1; 7 nucleotides line up with TRBD1. V dropped 8 bases and J dropped 16; count of bases not matched to a gene: 11. The CDR3 spans 11 residues. CDR1 LNHDA and CDR2 SQIVND come from the germline V gene (reference sequence). The CDR3 protein is CASSTPGQPFF. In DNA form, the CDR3 reads TGTGCCAGTTCAACTCCGGGACAGCCATTCTTC.

The chain is built from TRBV23-1 and TRBJ2-7; D unclear. TRBV23-1 is an ORF, with its function uncertain. This CDR3 comprises 14 residues. V was pared by 7 bases and J by 3 bases, with 16 bases between. CDR3: CASKEPGPDYEQYF. CDR3 sequence (DNA): TGCGCCAGCAAAGAACCGGGCCCCGACTACGAGCAGTACTTC.

This sequence joins TRBV5-6 and TRBJ2-6, with D perhaps TRBD1 or TRBD2 (5 bases each). The V end was cut by 1 base, the J end by 0 bases, with 8 bases between. The germline CDR1 and CDR2 sequences are SGHDT and YYEEEE. The CDR3 spans 16 residues. CDR3 DNA sequence: TGTGCCAGCAGCTTGAGGGGAGTCTCTGGGGCCAACGTCCTGACTTTC. It translates to CASSLRGVSGANVLTF. The complete variable domain, with remaining parts taken from reference TRBV5-6 and TRBJ2-6, reads DAGVTQSPTHLIKTRGQQVTLRCSPKSGHDTVSWYQQALGQGPQFIFQYYEEEERQRGNFPDRFSGHQFPNYSSELNVNALLLGDSALYLCASSLRGVSGANVLTFGAGSRLTVL.

V usage is TRBV30 and J usage is TRBJ2-6; tentatively, D is TRBD1 (6 bases). Germline assignment: CDR1 GTSNPN and CDR2 SVGIG (reference sequence). This CDR3 has 14 amino acids. Trimming took 5 bases from V and 5 from J, leaving 13 bases between them. DNA of the CDR3: TGTGCCTGGGTCGAGACAGGATGGGCCAACGTCCTGACTTTC. Encoded protein: CAWVETGWANVLTF.

The gene calls are TRBV6-6 and TRBJ2-1, with unresolved D. This CDR3 has 10 residues. Germline values: CDR1 MNHNY, CDR2 SVGAGI (reference sequence). V lost 6 bases to trimming and J lost 12 bases, with 9 bases between them. Here the CDR3 DNA reads TGTGCCAGCAGGCAGGAGCGGCAGTTCTTC. Encoded protein: CASRQERQFF.

The V gene is TRBV5-1, the J gene TRBJ2-7; D is perhaps TRBD2 (5 bases). With 0 bases removed from V and 0 bases from J, the gap between germline ends came to 10 bases. This CDR3 is 15 amino acids long. In germline, CDR1 is SGHRS, CDR2 YFSETQ. CDR3 in DNA: TGCGCCAGCAGCTTGGTTCCGGGGAGCTCCTACGAGCAGTACTTC. Its protein is CASSLVPGSSYEQYF.

This chain uses TRBV9 with TRBJ2-3, with 7 nucleotides matching TRBD1. The germline V gene has CDR1 SGDLS and CDR2 YYNGEE. The CDR3 runs to 16 residues. Germline trimming cut 0 bases from V and 5 bases from J; bases unmatched to any gene: 9. Here the CDR3 reads CASSVGGRGSGDTQYF. CDR3 nucleotide sequence: TGTGCCAGCAGCGTAGGCGGCAGGGGGAGTGGAGATACGCAGTATTTT. The full variable domain, rest sourced from reference TRBV9 and TRBJ2-3, is DSGVTQTPKHLITATGQRVTLRCSPRSGDLSVYWYQQSLDQGLQFLIQYYNGEERAKGNILERFSAQQFPDLHSELNLSSLELGDSALYFCASSVGGRGSGDTQYFGPGTRLTVL.

The chain combines TRBV5-1 with TRBJ1-2; no reliable D call. The germline V gene encodes CDR1 SGHRS and CDR2 YFSETQ. This CDR3 contains 13 residues. Deletions cut 0 bases from V and 8 bases from J, with 11 bases between. CDR3 nucleotide sequence: TGCGCCAGCAGCTTGGTCACGGCTCGGGGCTACACCTTC. Amino acid sequence: CASSLVTARGYTF.

This chain joins TRBV25-1 and TRBJ2-5; D perhaps matches TRBD1 (6 bases). The length of the CDR3 is 16 residues. The V gene's germline CDR1 is MGHDK and CDR2 SYGVNS. V was clipped by 7 bases and J by 0 bases, with 18 bases between them. CDR3 DNA sequence: TGTGCCAGCAAAACACAAAAAGAGGGGGACCAAGAGACCCAGTACTTC. Translating gives CASKTQKEGDQETQYF.

This clone was observed a single time. As DNA, the CDR3 is TGTGCCAGCAGTGCTGAGGGGTTGGAGACCCAGTACTTC. Its translation: CASSAEGLETQYF. V and J are TRBV2 and TRBJ2-5, with D possibly called TRBD1 or TRBD2 (5 bases each). The V end was cut by 4 bases, the J end by 5 bases, with 11 bases between. The CDR3 is 13 residues long. CDR1 SNHLY and CDR2 FYNNEI come from the germline V gene. The entire variable domain, with the rest obtained from reference TRBV2 and TRBJ2-5, is as follows: EPEVTQTPSHQVTQMGQEVILRCVPISNHLYFYWYRQILGQKVEFLVSFYNNEISEKSEIFDDQFSVERPDGSNFTLKIRSTKLEDSAMYFCASSAEGLETQYFGPGTRLLVL.

The chain recombines TRBV5-1 with TRBJ1-1; 8 bases fit TRBD1. The J segment lost 5 bases and the V segment lost 4 bases, leaving 7 bases of the junction unmatched. CDR3 size: 14 residues. Germline V gene data show CDR1 as SGHRS and CDR2 as YFSETQ. CDR3: CASSTWTGITEAFF. The CDR3 DNA is TGCGCCAGCAGCACCTGGACAGGGATTACTGAAGCTTTCTTT.

The rearrangement uses TRBV2 and TRBJ2-1; tentatively, D is TRBD2 (5 bases). Germline V gene data show CDR1 as SNHLY and CDR2 as FYNNEI. Trimming cost V 1 base and J 14 bases, with 9 bases left between them. The CDR3 is 11 residues long. CDR3 nucleotides: TGTGCCAGCAGTGAAGGCGGGCGGGAGTTCTTC. Translated: CASSEGGREFF.

This clone was recorded only once. The CDR3 protein is CASSALPGLEFNIQYF. The DNA of the CDR3 is TGTGCCAGCAGCGCCCTACCGGGACTTGAATTCAACATTCAGTACTTC. The chain carries TRBV9 and TRBJ2-4; perhaps TRBD2 as D (6 bases). From germline, CDR1 is SGDLS and CDR2 YYNGEE. This CDR3 has 16 amino acids. V was cut by 3 bases and J by 7 bases, with 20 bases left in between.

Only a few counts were recorded for this clone. The chain is built from TRBV29-1 and TRBJ2-7, with 7 bases identical to TRBD1. The CDR3 runs to 11 residues. Germline V gene lookup returns CDR1 SQVTM and CDR2 ANQGSEA. Losses at the gene ends were 5 bases for V and 7 bases for J; bases not matched to a gene: 5. This CDR3 is CSVLQGQEQYF. CDR3 nucleotide sequence: TGCAGCGTTTTACAGGGGCAGGAGCAGTACTTC.

Notes on this clone: Other DNA sequences in this specimen translate into the identical CDR3. V and J are TRBV7-2 and TRBJ2-5; D is unresolved. The CDR3 has 13 amino acids. Germline V CDR1 and CDR2: SGHTA, FQGNSA. Trimming removed 3 bases at V and 5 bases at J, with 10 bases between. This CDR3 reads CASSLVGRETQYF. CDR3 bases: TGTGCCAGCAGCTTGGTGGGAAGGGAGACCCAGTACTTC.

This clone was found once. The chain couples TRBV5-6 to TRBJ2-1; D not certain. The CDR3 is 15 residues long. Looked up from germline, CDR1 is SGHDT and CDR2 is YYEEEE. Trimming stripped 4 bases from V and 0 bases from J, with 11 bases between. The CDR3 DNA follows: TGTGCCAGCAGCAGGAGACCAAACTCCTACAATGAGCAGTTCTTC. This gives the protein CASSRRPNSYNEQFF.

This chain joins TRBV4-3 and TRBJ2-6, with 11 bases that match TRBD2. The CDR3 consists of 17 residues. Germline-derived CDR1 and CDR2 are LGHNA and YSLEER. Trimming removed 4 bases from V and 4 bases from J; junction bases left unmatched: 6. CDR3 region: CASSRSGGAEGANVLTF. The CDR3 DNA is TGCGCCAGCAGCCGTAGCGGGGGGGCTGAAGGGGCCAACGTCCTGACTTTC.

V is TRBV29-1 and J is TRBJ2-7; either TRBD1 or TRBD2 may supply D (5 bases each). The ends were cut back, 3 bases at V and 2 bases at J, with 11 bases in the middle. The CDR3 covers 13 residues. The germline gives CDR1 SQVTM, CDR2 ANQGSEA. CDR3 residues: CSVEGPGPYEQYF. Here the CDR3 DNA reads TGCAGCGTTGAGGGACCAGGTCCCTACGAGCAGTACTTC.

Of note for this clone: Other nucleotide sequences in the sample specify the same CDR3. The rearrangement joins TRBV15 to TRBJ2-4; D is unresolved. Germline V CDR1 and CDR2: LNHNV, YYDKDF (reference sequence). This CDR3 has 12 amino acids. Trimming pared 0 bases from V and 6 bases from J, leaving 3 bases between. The CDR3 protein is CATSRDGNIQYF. As DNA, the CDR3 is TGTGCCACCAGCAGAGACGGAAACATTCAGTACTTC.

V and J are TRBV30 and TRBJ1-1; 10 nucleotides agree with TRBD1. This CDR3 is built from 14 residues. V dropped 5 bases and J dropped 3; count of bases not matched to a gene: 6. Germline CDR1 is GTSNPN and CDR2 is SVGIG (reference sequence). The CDR3 region is CAWDRGRRDTEAFF. CDR3 in DNA: TGTGCCTGGGACAGGGGGCGCAGGGACACTGAAGCTTTCTTT.

The gene calls are TRBV6-5 and TRBJ2-2; TRBD2 agrees at 7 bases. CDR3 size: 13 residues. Germline V gives CDR1 MNHEY, CDR2 SVGAGI. V trimming: 10 bases; J trimming: 6 bases; junction bases outside the gene matches: 8. Here the CDR3 DNA reads TGTGCCACCTTCCGGGGGGACGCCGGGGAGCTGTTTTTT. It is translated as CATFRGDAGELFF.

The chain links TRBV11-2 to TRBJ2-3, with D unclear. CDR3 length: 12 residues. Germline CDR1 SGHAT, CDR2 FQNNGV. Between the trimmed V and J ends, which lost 5 bases and 0 bases, there was a span of 3 bases. This CDR3 reads CASSRSTDTQYF. The CDR3 DNA reads as TGTGCCAGCAGCCGGAGCACAGATACGCAGTATTTT.

Only a few counts were recorded for this clone. This chain uses TRBV18 with TRBJ1-5; D is perhaps TRBD1 (6 bases). The CDR3 spans 17 residues. Germline V gives CDR1 KGHSH, CDR2 LQKENI. Trimming pared 3 bases from V and 0 bases from J, leaving 15 bases between. The CDR3 DNA sequence: TGTGCCAGCTCACCGGGGGGCCCAAGTTATAGCAATCAGCCCCAGCATTTT. It codes for CASSPGGPSYSNQPQHF. Filled out from reference TRBV18 and TRBJ1-5, the complete variable domain reads NAGVMQNPRHLVRRRGQEARLRCSPMKGHSHVYWYRQLPEEGLKFMVYLQKENIIDESGMPKERFSAEFPKEGPSILRIQQVVRGDSAAYFCASSPGGPSYSNQPQHFGDGTRLSIL.